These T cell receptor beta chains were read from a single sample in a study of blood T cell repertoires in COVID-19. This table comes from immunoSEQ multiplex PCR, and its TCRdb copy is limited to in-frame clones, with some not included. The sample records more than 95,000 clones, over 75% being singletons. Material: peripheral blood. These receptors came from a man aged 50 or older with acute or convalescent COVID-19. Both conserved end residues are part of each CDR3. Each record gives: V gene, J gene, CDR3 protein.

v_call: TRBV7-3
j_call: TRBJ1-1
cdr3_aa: CASSFPGKNTEAFF

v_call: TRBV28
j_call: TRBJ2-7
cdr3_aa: CASTEGVGAYEQYF

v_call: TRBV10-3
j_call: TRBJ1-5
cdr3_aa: CAISESRSDQPQHF

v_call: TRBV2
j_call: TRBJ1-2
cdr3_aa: CASVTGWNYGYTF

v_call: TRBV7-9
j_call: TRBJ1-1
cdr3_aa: CASSGRTAGDTEAFF

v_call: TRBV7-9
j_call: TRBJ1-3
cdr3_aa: CASSIFRGGFSGNTIYF

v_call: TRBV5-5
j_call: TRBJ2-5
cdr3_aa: CASSIFGQGALQETQYF

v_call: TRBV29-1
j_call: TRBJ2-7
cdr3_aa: CSVREVPHSYEQYF

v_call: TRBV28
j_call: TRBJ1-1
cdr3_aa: CASSTGGRLNTEAFF

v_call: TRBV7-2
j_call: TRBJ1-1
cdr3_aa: CASSSRVWDTEAFF

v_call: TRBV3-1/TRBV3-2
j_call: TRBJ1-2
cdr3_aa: CASSYRTGNYTF

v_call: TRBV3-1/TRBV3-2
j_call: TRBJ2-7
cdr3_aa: CASTDYYEQYF

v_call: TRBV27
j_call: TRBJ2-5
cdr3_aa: CASSGPSGAQYF

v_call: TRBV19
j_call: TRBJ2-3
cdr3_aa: CASSLMAGAGTDTQYF

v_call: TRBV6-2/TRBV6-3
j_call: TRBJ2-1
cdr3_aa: CASSYSESSEQFF

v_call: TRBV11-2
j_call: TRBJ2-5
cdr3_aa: CASSLDHGETQYF

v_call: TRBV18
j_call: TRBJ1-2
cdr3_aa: CASSPETGANYGYTF

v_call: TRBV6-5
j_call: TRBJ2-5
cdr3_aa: CASSYWRREQETQYF

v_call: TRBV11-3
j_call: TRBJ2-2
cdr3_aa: CASSFTYGERNTGELFF

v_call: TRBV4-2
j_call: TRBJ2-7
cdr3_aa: CASSSPTSGTDEQYF

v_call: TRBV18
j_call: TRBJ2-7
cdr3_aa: CASSPPGGGAHEQYF

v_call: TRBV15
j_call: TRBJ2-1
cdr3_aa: CATSRDPNYNEQFF

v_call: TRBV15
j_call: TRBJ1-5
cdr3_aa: CATKRVGTGGRQPQHF

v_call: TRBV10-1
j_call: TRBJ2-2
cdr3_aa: CASSDGGSANTGELFF

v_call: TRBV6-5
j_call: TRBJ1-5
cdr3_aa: CASSSESSNQPQHF